Included here is one TCR beta chain sequence, with context. Germline and junction disagree at one end, which may indicate a read error. This sample was taken from a study of cytomegalovirus exposure and HLA in healthy donors. The CDR3 is 15 amino acids. From germline, CDR1 is SGHNT and CDR2 YYREEE (reference sequence). With 60 Vbeta and 13 Jbeta primers, the PCR was carried out. Produced via immunoSEQ multiplex PCR; TCRdb's table is partial and in-frame only. The sample has about 110,000 clones; just under 75% are singletons. V is TRBV5-4 and J is TRBJ1-2; possible D gene TRBD1, 5 bases. The TCR originated in a man aged 45-60 years in good health and CMV-seropositive. Sample: PBMCs. The CDR3 here is CASTTVGQRDYGCTF. CDR3 sequence (DNA): TGTGCCAGCACTACCGTGGGTCAAAGGGACTATGGCTGCACCTTC.